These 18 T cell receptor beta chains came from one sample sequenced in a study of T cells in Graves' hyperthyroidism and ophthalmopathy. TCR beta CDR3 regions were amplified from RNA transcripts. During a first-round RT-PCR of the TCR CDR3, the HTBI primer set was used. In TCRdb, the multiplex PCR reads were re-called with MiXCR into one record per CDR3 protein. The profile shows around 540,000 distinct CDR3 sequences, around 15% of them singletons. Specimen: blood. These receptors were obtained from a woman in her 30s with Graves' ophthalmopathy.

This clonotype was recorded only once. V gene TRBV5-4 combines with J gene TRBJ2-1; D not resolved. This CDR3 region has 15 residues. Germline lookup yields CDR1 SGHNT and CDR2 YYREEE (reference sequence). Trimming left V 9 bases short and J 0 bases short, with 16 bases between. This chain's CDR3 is CATNSLESSYNEQFF. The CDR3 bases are TGTGCCACCAACAGTCTCGAGAGCTCCTACAATGAGCAGTTCTTC.

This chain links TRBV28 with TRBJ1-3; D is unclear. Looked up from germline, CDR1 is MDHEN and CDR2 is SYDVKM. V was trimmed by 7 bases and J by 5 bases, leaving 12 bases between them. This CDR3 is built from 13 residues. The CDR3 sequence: CASTYRVRNTIYF. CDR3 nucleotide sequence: TGTGCCAGCACCTACCGCGTTAGAAACACCATATATTTT. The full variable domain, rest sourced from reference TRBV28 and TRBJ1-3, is DVKVTQSSRYLVKRTGEKVFLECVQDMDHENMFWYRQDPGLGLRLIYFSYDVKMKEKGDIPEGYSVSREKKERFSLILESASTNQTSMYLCASTYRVRNTIYFGEGSWLTVV.

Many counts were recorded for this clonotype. CDR3 residues: CASSRLEQGASYEQYF. DNA of the CDR3: TGTGCCAGCAGCCGGCTGGAACAGGGGGCTTCCTACGAGCAGTACTTC. The V call is TRBV7-6, the J call TRBJ2-7; TRBD1 aligns across 9 bases. CDR1 SGHVS and CDR2 FNYEAQ come from the germline V gene. Unmatched junction bases numbered 9, after V lost 5 bases and J lost 1 base. This CDR3 has 16 amino acids.

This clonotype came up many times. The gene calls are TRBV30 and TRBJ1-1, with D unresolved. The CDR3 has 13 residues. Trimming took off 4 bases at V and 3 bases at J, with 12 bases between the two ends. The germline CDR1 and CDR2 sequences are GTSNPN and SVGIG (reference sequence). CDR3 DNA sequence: TGTGCCTGGAAATGGCAGCCTGACACTGAAGCTTTCTTT. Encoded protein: CAWKWQPDTEAFF.

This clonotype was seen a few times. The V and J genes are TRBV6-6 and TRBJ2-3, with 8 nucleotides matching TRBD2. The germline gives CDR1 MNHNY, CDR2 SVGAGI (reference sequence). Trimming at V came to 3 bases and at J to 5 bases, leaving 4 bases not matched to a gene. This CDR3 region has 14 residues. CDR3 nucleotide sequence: TGTGCCAGCAGTTATCTCGGGAGGGGAGATACGCAGTATTTT. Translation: CASSYLGRGDTQYF.

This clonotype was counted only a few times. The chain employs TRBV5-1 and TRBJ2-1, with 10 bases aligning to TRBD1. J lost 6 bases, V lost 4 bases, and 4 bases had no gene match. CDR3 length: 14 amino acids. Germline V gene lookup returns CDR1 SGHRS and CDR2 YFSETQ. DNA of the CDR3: TGCGCCAGCAGCATCAGACAGGGGGCCAATGAGCAGTTCTTC. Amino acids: CASSIRQGANEQFF. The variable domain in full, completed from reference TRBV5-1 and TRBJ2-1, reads KAGVTQTPRYLIKTRGQQVTLSCSPISGHRSVSWYQQTPGQGLQFLFEYFSETQRNKGNFPGRFSGRQFSNSRSEMNVSTLELGDSALYLCASSIRQGANEQFFGPGTRLTVL.

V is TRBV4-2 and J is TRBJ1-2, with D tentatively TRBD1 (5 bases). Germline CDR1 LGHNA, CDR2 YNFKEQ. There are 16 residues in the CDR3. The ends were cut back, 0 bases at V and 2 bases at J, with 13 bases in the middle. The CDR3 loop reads CASSQDGGLNNYGYTF. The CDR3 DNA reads TGTGCCAGCAGCCAAGATGGGGGTCTTAACAACTATGGCTACACCTTC.

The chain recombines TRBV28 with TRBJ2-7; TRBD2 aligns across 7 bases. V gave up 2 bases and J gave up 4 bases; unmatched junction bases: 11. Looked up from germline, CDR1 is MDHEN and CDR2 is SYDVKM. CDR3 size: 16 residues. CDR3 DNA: TGTGCCAGCAGTTTAGGTTCGGGAGGCCTTCAGTACGAGCAGTACTTC. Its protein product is CASSLGSGGLQYEQYF.

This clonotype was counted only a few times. CDR3 residues: CASSSLAGGAGDTQYF. The CDR3 nucleotides are TGTGCCAGCAGTTCCTTAGCGGGAGGGGCCGGAGATACGCAGTATTTT. The V call is TRBV12-3 or TRBV12-4, the J call TRBJ2-3; 11 nucleotides line up with TRBD2. V was clipped by 4 bases and J by 5 bases; unmatched bases: 8. The CDR3 loop spans 16 amino acids.

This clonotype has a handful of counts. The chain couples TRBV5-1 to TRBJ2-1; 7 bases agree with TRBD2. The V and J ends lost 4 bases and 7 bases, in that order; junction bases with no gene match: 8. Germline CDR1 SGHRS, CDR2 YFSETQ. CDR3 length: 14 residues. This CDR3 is CASSVGRAQNEQFF. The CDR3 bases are TGCGCCAGCAGCGTAGGGAGGGCTCAGAATGAGCAGTTCTTC.

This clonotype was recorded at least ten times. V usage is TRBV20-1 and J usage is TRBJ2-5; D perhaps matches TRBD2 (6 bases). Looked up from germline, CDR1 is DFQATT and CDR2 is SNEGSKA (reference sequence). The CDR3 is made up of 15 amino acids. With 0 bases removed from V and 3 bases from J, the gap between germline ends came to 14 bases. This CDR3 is CSARDSGWEEETQYF. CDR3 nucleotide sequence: TGCAGTGCTAGAGATAGTGGCTGGGAGGAAGAGACCCAGTACTTC.

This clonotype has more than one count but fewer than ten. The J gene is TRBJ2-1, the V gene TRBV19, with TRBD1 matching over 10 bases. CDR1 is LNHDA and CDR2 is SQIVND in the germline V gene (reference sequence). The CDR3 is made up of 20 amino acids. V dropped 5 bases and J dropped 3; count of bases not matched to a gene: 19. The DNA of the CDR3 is TGTGCCAGTAGTGGATTACCCGGGACAGGGGTGGGACTAGACTACAATGAGCAGTTCTTC. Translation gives CASSGLPGTGVGLDYNEQFF.

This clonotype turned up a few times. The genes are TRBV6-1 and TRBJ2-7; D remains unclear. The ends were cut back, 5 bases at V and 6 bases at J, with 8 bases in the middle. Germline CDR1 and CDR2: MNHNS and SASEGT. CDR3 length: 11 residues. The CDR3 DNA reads TGTGCCAGCAGTTGGCTTGGCGAGCAGTACTTC. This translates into CASSWLGEQYF.

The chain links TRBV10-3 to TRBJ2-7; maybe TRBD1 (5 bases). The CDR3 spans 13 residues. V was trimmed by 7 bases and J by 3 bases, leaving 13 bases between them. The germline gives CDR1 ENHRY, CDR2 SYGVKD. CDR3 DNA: TGTGCCATCAAGGACACCGGAAACTACGAGCAGTACTTC. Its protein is CAIKDTGNYEQYF.

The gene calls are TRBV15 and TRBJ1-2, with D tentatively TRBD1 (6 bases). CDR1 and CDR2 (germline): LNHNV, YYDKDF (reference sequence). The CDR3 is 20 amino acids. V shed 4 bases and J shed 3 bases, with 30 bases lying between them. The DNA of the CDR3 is TGTGCCACCAGCATCGCTCATTTCGACAGGCCACCGTGGGGGGACTATGGCTACACCTTC. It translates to CATSIAHFDRPPWGDYGYTF.

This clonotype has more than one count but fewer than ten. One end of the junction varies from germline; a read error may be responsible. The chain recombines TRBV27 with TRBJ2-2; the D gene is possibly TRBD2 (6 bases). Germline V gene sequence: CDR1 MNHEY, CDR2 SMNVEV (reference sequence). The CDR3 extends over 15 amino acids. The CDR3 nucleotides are TGTGCCAGCAGTGTGGAGGGCCTTGGAACCGGGGAGCCGTTTTTT. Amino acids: CASSVEGLGTGEPFF.

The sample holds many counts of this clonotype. The CDR3 nucleotides read TGCGCCAGCAGCCCGAGCACCGGGGAGCTGTTTTTT. This sequence encodes CASSPSTGELFF. The V call is TRBV5-1, the J call TRBJ2-2; D is unclear. CDR1 is SGHRS and CDR2 is YFSETQ in the germline V gene. V was shortened by 4 bases and J by 4 bases, with 5 bases between the two germline ends. This CDR3 is 12 amino acids long. The full variable domain, its missing parts supplied by reference TRBV5-1 and TRBJ2-2, is KAGVTQTPRYLIKTRGQQVTLSCSPISGHRSVSWYQQTPGQGLQFLFEYFSETQRNKGNFPGRFSGRQFSNSRSEMNVSTLELGDSALYLCASSPSTGELFFGEGSRLTVL.

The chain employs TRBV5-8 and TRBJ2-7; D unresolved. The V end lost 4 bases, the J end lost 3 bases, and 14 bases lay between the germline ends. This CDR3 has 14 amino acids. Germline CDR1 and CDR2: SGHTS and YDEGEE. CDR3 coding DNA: TGTGCCAGCAGCGTGGACGGTCAAAGCTACGAGCAGTACTTC. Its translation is CASSVDGQSYEQYF.